What follows are 16 T cell receptor beta chains derived from one specimen sequenced in a study of shared clonotypes between healthy human individuals. Method: immunoSEQ multiplex PCR; TCRdb's copy keeps in-frame clones and lacks some. The sample has 2,500,000 or so clones, around 90% seen once; the top ten hold around 0.14%. The sequenced sample consisted of naive CD4+ T cells sorted from blood. Sample subset: CD45RA+ positively selected. The receptor set was obtained from a young man in good health.

This clone was found once. The chain uses TRBV14 and TRBJ2-5; TRBD1 or TRBD2 may be the D gene (5 bases each). The CDR3 spans 15 residues. From germline, CDR1 is SGHDN and CDR2 FVKESK. Deletions cut 5 bases from V and 1 base from J, with 14 bases between. Written as DNA, the CDR3 is TGTGCCAGCAGCTGGGGGAAGAGTCCCCAAGAGACCCAGTACTTC. Residues: CASSWGKSPQETQYF.

V gene TRBV4-1 combines with J gene TRBJ2-7, with a tentative D call TRBD2 (6 bases). Trimming left V 0 bases short and J 2 bases short, with 14 bases between. Germline CDR1 and CDR2: MGHRA and YSYEKL. The length of the CDR3 is 16 residues. CDR3 sequence reads: CASSQEGGVVAYEQYF. The CDR3 DNA reads as TGCGCCAGCAGCCAAGAAGGCGGGGTCGTCGCCTACGAGCAGTACTTC.

V and J are TRBV4-3 and TRBJ2-2, with D perhaps matching TRBD2 (6 bases). The CDR3 is 15 amino acids. V was clipped by 0 bases and J by 5 bases, with 10 bases between them. Germline V gene lookup returns CDR1 LGHNA and CDR2 YSLEER. The CDR3 reads CASSQDIAETGELFF. The CDR3 region has the DNA TGCGCCAGCAGCCAAGATATAGCGGAGACCGGGGAGCTGTTTTTT.

The chain recombines TRBV6-5 with TRBJ2-1; a weak D match, TRBD2 (6 bases). CDR3 size: 15 residues. The germline gives CDR1 MNHEY, CDR2 SVGAGI. V was cut by 2 bases and J by 4 bases, with 12 bases left in between. The CDR3 DNA reads TGTGCCAGCAGTTACGAGACTAGAAAGTACAATGAGCAGTTCTTC. Protein sequence: CASSYETRKYNEQFF.

V usage is TRBV6-6 and J usage is TRBJ2-1, with 11 nucleotides matching TRBD2. Trimming removed 11 bases from V and 2 bases from J; junction bases left unmatched: 11. The CDR3 covers 16 residues. The germline V gene has CDR1 MNHNY and CDR2 SVGAGI (reference sequence). This chain's CDR3 is CAALAGGDITYNEQFF. CDR3 nucleotide sequence: TGTGCCGCGCTAGCGGGAGGTGACATTACCTACAATGAGCAGTTCTTC.

In DNA form, the CDR3 reads TGCAGTGCTAGCCCGAACACTGAAGCTTTCTTT. Protein: CSASPNTEAFF. The rearrangement joins TRBV20-1 to TRBJ1-1; D gene ambiguous. The germline gives CDR1 DFQATT, CDR2 SNEGSKA (reference sequence). This CDR3 is 11 amino acids long. V was clipped by 3 bases and J by 1 base, with 3 bases between them.

Details on this clone: One junction end disagrees with the germline gene, perhaps due to a read error. V gene TRBV6-6 combines with J gene TRBJ2-1; TRBD1 is a possible D gene (7 bases). This CDR3 has 12 amino acids. Germline V gene lookup returns CDR1 MNHNY and CDR2 SVGAGI (reference sequence). CDR3 bases: TGTGCCAGCAGTTTACCGGAGGGACAGAGCATCTTC. It encodes CASSLPEGQSIF.

V is TRBV6-4 and J is TRBJ1-1; D ambiguous. Trimming left V 5 bases short and J 5 bases short, with 12 bases between. Germline CDR1 and CDR2: MRHNA and SNTAGT. The CDR3 consists of 13 residues. The CDR3 protein is CASSWGLGTEAFF. The CDR3, as DNA: TGTGCCAGCAGTTGGGGATTGGGGACTGAAGCTTTCTTT.

The V gene is TRBV19, the J gene TRBJ1-5; 10 bases agree with TRBD1. The CDR3 consists of 15 residues. V was pared by 4 bases and J by 4 bases, with 4 bases of the junction left unmatched. Germline CDR1 reads LNHDA; CDR2 reads SQIVND (reference sequence). The CDR3 nucleotides read TGTGCCAGTAGTACCGGGACAGGGGTTAATCAGCCCCAGCATTTT. Amino acids: CASSTGTGVNQPQHF.

The CDR3 loop is CASSKGATNYGYTF. CDR3 bases: TGTGCCAGCAGCAAGGGAGCGACTAACTATGGCTACACCTTC. The J gene is TRBJ1-2, the V gene TRBV5-5; D is undetermined. Germline V gene data show CDR1 as SGHKS and CDR2 as YYEKEE (reference sequence). The CDR3 runs to 14 residues. Trimming removed 4 bases from V and 0 bases from J, with 10 bases in between.

This clone was seen once. The CDR3 DNA sequence: TGTGCCATCAGTGAGAGGGTAGCGGGAGGGCTCGAGCAGTACTTC. It is translated as CAISERVAGGLEQYF. The chain links TRBV10-3 to TRBJ2-7, with TRBD2 matching 11 bases. J lost 6 bases, V lost 2 bases, and 6 bases had no gene match. Germline assignment: CDR1 ENHRY and CDR2 SYGVKD. This CDR3 is built from 15 residues.

The chain uses TRBV5-5 and TRBJ2-7, with D perhaps matching TRBD2 (6 bases). The germline gives CDR1 SGHKS, CDR2 YYEKEE (reference sequence). The CDR3 is 14 amino acids. With 2 bases removed from V and 3 bases from J, the gap between germline ends came to 12 bases. CDR3: CASSFATGSYEQYF. The DNA for the CDR3 is TGTGCCAGCAGCTTCGCCACCGGGAGCTACGAGCAGTACTTC. Looking up the rest from reference TRBV5-5 and TRBJ2-7 gives the full variable domain: DAGVTQSPTHLIKTRGQQVTLRCSPISGHKSVSWYQQVLGQGPQFIFQYYEKEERGRGNFPDRFSARQFPNYSSELNVNALLLGDSALYLCASSFATGSYEQYFGPGTRLTVT.

About this clone itself: This sample includes further DNA sequences coding for the same CDR3. The V gene is TRBV2, the J gene TRBJ2-5, with D unclear. Trimming stripped 6 bases from V and 3 bases from J, with 5 bases between. The CDR3 is 11 amino acids. The V gene's germline CDR1 is SNHLY and CDR2 FYNNEI. In DNA form, the CDR3 reads TGTGCCAGCAGACTGAAAGAGACCCAGTACTTC. Residues: CASRLKETQYF.

The chain couples TRBV7-2 to TRBJ1-5; 7 bases align to TRBD1. There are 15 residues in the CDR3. Per germline, CDR1 SGHTA and CDR2 FQGNSA. J was trimmed by 3 bases and V by 5 bases; bases with no gene match: 7. The CDR3 protein is CASSPSGGTNQPQHF. CDR3 in DNA: TGTGCCAGCAGCCCGTCAGGGGGGACCAATCAGCCCCAGCATTTT.

The gene calls are TRBV12-5 and TRBJ2-7, with D unresolved. Germline loops: CDR1 LGHNT, CDR2 FRNRAP. CDR3 length: 10 amino acids. Trimming stripped 7 bases from V and 0 bases from J, with 1 base between. The CDR3 coding sequence is TGTGCTAGTGCCTCCTACGAGCAGTACTTC. Translation: CASASYEQYF.

V is TRBV5-1 and J is TRBJ2-1; 10 positions agree with TRBD2. Germline V lookup: CDR1 SGHRS, CDR2 YFSETQ. V trimming: 4 bases; J trimming: 4 bases; junction bases outside the gene matches: 5. The CDR3 has 15 amino acids. In DNA form, the CDR3 reads TGCGCCAGCAGCATAACTAGCGGGACTTACAATGAGCAGTTCTTC. It is translated as CASSITSGTYNEQFF.